This TCR beta chain was documented in a study of low-dose radiotherapy and immunotherapy resistance in tumors. Study-wide context: It was every two weeks, one day before radiation and immunotherapy, that intravenous cyclophosphamide 200 mg/m2 was given.

Alpha- and beta-chain coverage of first-strand cDNA came from TRAV- and TRBV-specific primers. It was with a constant-region primer and a V-primer adapter that TCRs were amplified over roughly 19 PCR cycles. TCRdb fed the reads into MiXCR, producing one record per CDR3 protein. The sample shows approximately 100,000 distinct CDR3 sequences, less than 25% of them seen only once. The germline V gene has CDR1 SGHKS and CDR2 YYEKEE (reference sequence). The CDR3 consists of 15 residues. V dropped 0 bases and J dropped 4 bases, with 12 bases sitting between them. The sample holds many counts of this clonotype. The sample's time point: after trial treatment. Treatment noted: LDRT plus nivolumab, ipilimumab, low-dose cyclophosphamide and aspirin (RACIN trial).

Sequencing was performed on PBMCs, taken after low-dose radiotherapy plus immunotherapy. The chain has TRBV5-5 and TRBJ2-3; D gene ambiguous. This clonotype originated in a male donor with prostate cancer. The CDR3 nucleotides read TGTGCCAGCAGCTTGGGCCCTGAGGTGGCAGATACGCAGTATTTT. Amino acids: CASSLGPEVADTQYF. Together with reference TRBV5-5 and TRBJ2-3, the CDR3 gives the full variable domain: DAGVTQSPTHLIKTRGQQVTLRCSPISGHKSVSWYQQVLGQGPQFIFQYYEKEERGRGNFPDRFSARQFPNYSSELNVNALLLGDSALYLCASSLGPEVADTQYFGPGTRLTVL.